This T cell receptor beta chain was captured in a study of cytomegalovirus exposure and HLA in healthy donors. In germline, CDR1 is KGHSH, CDR2 LQKENI. This CDR3 spans 14 amino acids. Trimming at V came to 6 bases and at J to 6 bases, leaving 6 bases not matched to a gene. General observations from the study: Rare TCR sequences predominated, though certain public TCRs were found in many donors.

It was with 60 Vbeta and 13 Jbeta primers that the PCR ran. The assay was immunoSEQ multiplex PCR, and TCRdb's table has in-frame clones only and misses some. Its table records 100,000 or so clones. About this clone itself: Its antigen is undetermined.

The sequence was obtained from a man aged 50 to 59 in good health and CMV-seronegative. The sequencing sample was made of PBMCs. The V and J genes are TRBV18 and TRBJ2-1; TRBD2 agrees at 9 bases. CDR3 residues: CASSLAGVLNEQFF. As DNA, the CDR3 is TGTGCCAGCTCCTTAGCGGGGGTTCTCAATGAGCAGTTCTTC. Combining the CDR3 with reference TRBV18 and TRBJ2-1 gives the whole variable domain NAGVMQNPRHLVRRRGQEARLRCSPMKGHSHVYWYRQLPEEGLKFMVYLQKENIIDESGMPKERFSAEFPKEGPSILRIQQVVRGDSAAYFCASSLAGVLNEQFFGPGTRLTVL.